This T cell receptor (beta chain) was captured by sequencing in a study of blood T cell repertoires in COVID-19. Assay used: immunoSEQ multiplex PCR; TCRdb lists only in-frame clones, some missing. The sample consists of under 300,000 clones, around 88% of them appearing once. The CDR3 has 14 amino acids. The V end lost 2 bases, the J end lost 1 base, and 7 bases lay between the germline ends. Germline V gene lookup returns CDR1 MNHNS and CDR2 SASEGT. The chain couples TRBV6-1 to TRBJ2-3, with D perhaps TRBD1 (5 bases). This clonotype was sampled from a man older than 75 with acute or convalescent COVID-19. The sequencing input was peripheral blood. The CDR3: CASSERQRTDTQYF. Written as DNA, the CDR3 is TGTGCCAGCAGTGAAAGACAGCGCACAGATACGCAGTATTTT.